A single sample gave rise to the 18 T cell receptor beta chains below, sequenced in a study of early T cells in non-severe SARS-CoV-2 infection. From the 5' RACE reads, TCRdb called clonotypes with MiXCR, one entry per CDR3 protein. This sample has tens of thousands of distinct CDR3 sequences, with approximately 14% found just once. The specimen was whole blood, collected at baseline. The receptors come from an adult who was a healthcare worker with PCR-confirmed SARS-CoV-2 infection or an uninfected control (not recorded which).

This clonotype appeared a few times. The chain carries TRBV28 and TRBJ2-7, with D possibly matching TRBD2 (5 bases). CDR1 and CDR2 from the germline V gene are MDHEN and SYDVKM. V lost 1 base, J lost 3 bases, and 10 bases lay in between. The CDR3 sequence is 14 residues long. The CDR3: CASSLSRVVYEQYF. Here the CDR3 DNA reads TGTGCCAGCAGTTTATCGCGGGTGGTCTACGAGCAGTACTTC.

The genes are TRBV20-1 and TRBJ2-1, with 10 bases fitting TRBD2. Trimming cost V 6 bases and J 3 bases; bases outside gene matches: 8. Per germline, CDR1 DFQATT and CDR2 SNEGSKA (reference sequence). The CDR3 consists of 15 residues. CDR3 sequence reads: CSAPPGLAYYNEQFF. CDR3 in DNA: TGCAGTGCGCCACCGGGACTAGCGTACTACAATGAGCAGTTCTTC.

The rearrangement joins TRBV12-2 to TRBJ2-5. TRBV12-2 is a pseudogene locus. This CDR3 is 15 amino acids long. CDR3 in amino acids: CASRFSWVYQETQYF. The CDR3 region has the DNA TGTGCAAGTCGCTTTTCTTGGGTGTACCAAGAGACCCAGTACTTC.

This clonotype was counted between two and nine times. The genes are TRBV2 and TRBJ2-1; TRBD1 is a possible D gene (5 bases). Germline CDR1 and CDR2: SNHLY and FYNNEI. CDR3 length: 15 amino acids. Trimming took 0 bases from V and 1 from J, leaving 7 bases between them. The CDR3 loop is CASSEASGSYNEQFF. DNA of the CDR3: TGTGCCAGCAGTGAAGCTTCAGGGTCCTACAATGAGCAGTTCTTC.

This clonotype was recorded many times. The chain employs TRBV2 and TRBJ2-5; the D is unclear. The V end was cut by 6 bases, the J end by 1 base, with 9 bases between. The CDR3 extends over 13 amino acids. The V gene's germline CDR1 is SNHLY and CDR2 FYNNEI. The CDR3 loop is CASSLPPQETQYF. The CDR3 nucleotides are TGTGCCAGCAGCTTACCGCCCCAAGAGACCCAGTACTTC.

The V gene is TRBV7-6, the J gene TRBJ2-5, with 11 bases fitting TRBD2. V gave up 4 bases and J gave up 5 bases; unmatched junction bases: 6. The germline V gene has CDR1 SGHVS and CDR2 FNYEAQ. This CDR3 region has 15 residues. CDR3 region: CASSSRLAGRETQYF. CDR3 DNA: TGTGCCAGCAGCTCCAGACTAGCGGGAAGGGAGACCCAGTACTTC.

This chain uses TRBV4-1 with TRBJ2-7, with a possible D match to TRBD1 (6 bases). Per germline, CDR1 MGHRA and CDR2 YSYEKL. With 1 base removed from V and 4 bases from J, the gap between germline ends came to 14 bases. This CDR3 region has 15 residues. CDR3 protein: CASSQGGPGGYEQYF. The CDR3 region has the DNA TGCGCCAGCAGCCAAGGGGGGCCAGGCGGGTACGAGCAGTACTTC.

The gene calls are TRBV6-5 and TRBJ2-3, with 8 nucleotides matching TRBD2. The length of the CDR3 is 15 residues. Germline-derived CDR1 and CDR2 are MNHEY and SVGAGI. V lost 5 bases and J lost 0; bases outside the gene matches: 4. This chain's CDR3 is CASSLSGGSTDTQYF. In DNA, the CDR3 is TGTGCCAGCAGTCTCAGCGGGGGTAGCACAGATACGCAGTATTTT.

The J gene is TRBJ2-1, the V gene TRBV6-2 or TRBV6-3; the match to TRBD2 covers 8 bases. V dropped 0 bases and J dropped 16; count of bases not matched to a gene: 11. The CDR3 sequence is 14 residues long. CDR1 is MNHEY and CDR2 is SVGEGT in the germline V gene. The CDR3 here is CASSYSGREGQLFF. CDR3 nucleotide sequence: TGTGCCAGCAGTTACTCCGGTCGGGAGGGCCAACTATTCTTC.

This clonotype was detected many times. The genes are TRBV5-1 and TRBJ2-7; 9 bases match TRBD2. The CDR3 extends over 15 amino acids. J was trimmed by 6 bases and V by 9 bases; bases with no gene match: 16. Germline loops: CDR1 SGHRS, CDR2 YFSETQ. The CDR3 coding sequence is TGCGCCACCTCCTCCGAGGGGCGGGAGGGACGCGAGCAGTACTTC. Translated, it gives CATSSEGREGREQYF. The whole variable domain, remainder taken from reference TRBV5-1 and TRBJ2-7, is KAGVTQTPRYLIKTRGQQVTLSCSPISGHRSVSWYQQTPGQGLQFLFEYFSETQRNKGNFPGRFSGRQFSNSRSEMNVSTLELGDSALYLCATSSEGREGREQYFGPGTRLTVT.

J is TRBJ1-1 and V is TRBV20-1, with a tentative D call TRBD1 (6 bases). There are 17 residues in the CDR3. The V gene's germline CDR1 is DFQATT and CDR2 SNEGSKA (reference sequence). Trimming stripped 5 bases from V and 4 bases from J, with 26 bases between. CDR3 DNA sequence: TGCAGTGCTCCTCGGTCCGGAAAAATAGGGGGGGGCACTGAAGCTTTCTTT. Protein product: CSAPRSGKIGGGTEAFF.

The chain is built from TRBV20-1 and TRBJ2-1, with D possibly TRBD2 on 7 matching bases. Germline CDR1 reads DFQATT; CDR2 reads SNEGSKA (reference sequence). CDR3 length: 16 residues. V was shortened by 0 bases and J by 4 bases, with 16 bases between the two germline ends. The CDR3 region has the DNA TGCAGTGCTAGAGATCAGAGGCGGGGGCAGTACAATGAGCAGTTCTTC. This sequence encodes CSARDQRRGQYNEQFF.

This clonotype came up a few times. The chain is built from TRBV7-9 and TRBJ2-3, with D unresolved. V was shortened by 4 bases and J by 6 bases, with 26 bases between the two germline ends. This CDR3 comprises 18 residues. Germline V CDR1 and CDR2: SEHNR, FQNEAQ (reference sequence). The chain's CDR3 is CASSSPPAGTLEQDTQYF. The CDR3 DNA is TGTGCCAGCAGCTCCCCTCCGGCAGGTACCCTTGAACAGGATACGCAGTATTTT.

The chain carries TRBV6-1 and TRBJ2-7; TRBD2 aligns across 11 bases. The CDR3 consists of 14 residues. Germline V CDR1 and CDR2: MNHNS, SASEGT. J gave up 2 bases and V 6 bases, and 3 bases lay outside the gene matches. The CDR3 loop is CASRVAGGTYEQYF. As DNA, the CDR3 is TGTGCCAGCAGGGTAGCGGGAGGGACCTACGAGCAGTACTTC.

The chain employs TRBV9 and TRBJ1-2; the D is unclear. Germline V lookup: CDR1 SGDLS, CDR2 YYNGEE. Trimming removed 2 bases from V and 4 bases from J, with 9 bases in between. This CDR3 has 13 amino acids. Written as DNA, the CDR3 is TGTGCCAGCAGCGTGGGGTCGCCCTATGGCTACACCTTC. Its protein product is CASSVGSPYGYTF.

The V and J genes are TRBV12-3 or TRBV12-4 and TRBJ2-7; tentatively, D is TRBD1 (6 bases). This CDR3 spans 16 amino acids. The ends were cut back, 6 bases at V and 0 bases at J, with 18 bases in the middle. CDR3 sequence reads: CASSRGAQGSSYEQYF. Written as DNA, the CDR3 is TGTGCCAGCAGCCGCGGTGCCCAGGGGTCCTCCTACGAGCAGTACTTC.

V usage is TRBV28 and J usage is TRBJ2-7, with no clear D. In germline, CDR1 is MDHEN, CDR2 SYDVKM. This CDR3 is 14 amino acids long. The V end was cut by 4 bases, the J end by 2 bases, with 12 bases between. CDR3 residues: CASSSGRAPYEQYF. The DNA of the CDR3 is TGTGCCAGCAGTTCCGGACGGGCGCCCTACGAGCAGTACTTC.

The chain uses TRBV6-1 and TRBJ2-1, with D possibly matching TRBD1 (5 bases). Per germline, CDR1 MNHNS and CDR2 SASEGT. V gave up 2 bases and J gave up 2 bases, with 19 bases separating them. CDR3 length: 18 residues. The CDR3 here is CASSERATRTTTYNEQFF. The CDR3 DNA reads TGTGCCAGCAGTGAAAGGGCCACGCGGACAACCACCTACAATGAGCAGTTCTTC.